These 31 T cell receptor beta chains originate from one sample sequenced in a study of control samples from healthy donors and cancer patients. The method was immunoSEQ multiplex PCR; TCRdb's version includes in-frame clones alone and lacks a portion of them. In the table there are around 26,000 clones, roughly 80% of which are singletons. The specimen sequenced was PBMCs. The source is a man in his 60s with colorectal cancer.

CDR3 DNA: TGTGCCAGCAGCTTGGGGCGTGGGGTGGACTATGGCTACACCTTC. Encoded protein: CASSLGRGVDYGYTF. This chain links TRBV5-4 with TRBJ1-2; D uncertain. CDR1 SGHNT and CDR2 YYREEE come from the germline V gene (reference sequence). The CDR3 loop spans 15 amino acids. Trimming pared 0 bases from V and 3 bases from J, leaving 12 bases between. Full variable domain (outside the CDR3, taken from reference TRBV5-4 and TRBJ1-2): ETGVTQSPTHLIKTRGQQVTLRCSSQSGHNTVSWYQQALGQGPQFIFQYYREEENGRGNFPPRFSGLQFPNYSSELNVNALELDDSALYLCASSLGRGVDYGYTFGSGTRLTVV.

This chain uses TRBV5-8 with TRBJ2-2; TRBD1 matches 8 bases. Germline trimming cut 4 bases from V and 3 bases from J; bases unmatched to any gene: 5. The germline gives CDR1 SGHTS, CDR2 YDEGEE. This CDR3 comprises 15 residues. CDR3 coding DNA: TGTGCCAGCAGCCCCGGACAGGGATACACCGGGGAGCTGTTTTTT. Translated: CASSPGQGYTGELFF. Full variable domain (outside the CDR3, taken from reference TRBV5-8 and TRBJ2-2): EAGVTQSPTHLIKTRGQQATLRCSPISGHTSVYWYQQALGLGLQFLLWYDEGEERNRGNFPPRFSGRQFPNYSSELNVNALELEDSALYLCASSPGQGYTGELFFGEGSRLTVL.

The chain links TRBV5-1 to TRBJ1-5, with 7 bases fitting TRBD1. The CDR3 contains 15 residues. V was pared by 4 bases and J by 5 bases, with 9 bases of the junction left unmatched. Germline-derived CDR1 and CDR2 are SGHRS and YFSETQ. The CDR3 loop reads CASSLGTVADQPQHF. In nucleotides, the CDR3 is TGCGCCAGCAGCCTGGGGACAGTAGCTGATCAGCCCCAGCATTTT.

The V gene is TRBV20-1, the J gene TRBJ1-1; D gene uncertain. The CDR3 is 10 amino acids. Between the trimmed V and J ends, which lost 3 bases and 7 bases, there was a span of 6 bases. Per the germline V gene, CDR1 is DFQATT and CDR2 is SNEGSKA (reference sequence). CDR3 DNA sequence: TGCAGTGCTAGTAGGGATGAAGCTTTCTTT. Translated, it gives CSASRDEAFF.

This clone was counted between two and nine times. The chain combines TRBV19 with TRBJ2-3; tentative D call: TRBD1 (5 bases). V lost 6 bases and J lost 5, with 12 bases in between. Germline CDR1 is LNHDA and CDR2 is SQIVND (reference sequence). The CDR3 loop spans 13 amino acids. Written as DNA, the CDR3 is TGTGCCAGTAGAAGGGGCCCCGAAGATACGCAGTATTTT. Residues: CASRRGPEDTQYF.

J is TRBJ1-1 and V is TRBV27; D may be TRBD1 (5 bases). V lost 5 bases to trimming and J lost 5 bases, with 18 bases between them. The germline V gene encodes CDR1 MNHEY and CDR2 SMNVEV (reference sequence). CDR3 length: 15 residues. CDR3 residues: CASSPVGRGSTEAFF. CDR3 DNA sequence: TGTGCCAGCAGTCCAGTGGGACGGGGTAGTACTGAAGCTTTCTTT.

The CDR3 DNA is TGTGCCAGCAGCTTTAATGAGGGGGCCTTCGGGGAGCTGTTTTTT. Its translation is CASSFNEGAFGELFF. The chain combines TRBV11-2 with TRBJ2-2, with TRBD1 matching over 7 bases. V gave up 3 bases and J gave up 7 bases; unmatched junction bases: 8. Germline-derived CDR1 and CDR2 are SGHAT and FQNNGV. This CDR3 contains 15 residues. Supplemented by reference TRBV11-2 and TRBJ2-2, the full variable domain reads EAGVAQSPRYKIIEKRQSVAFWCNPISGHATLYWYQQILGQGPKLLIQFQNNGVVDDSQLPKDRFSAERLKGVDSTLKIQPAKLEDSAVYLCASSFNEGAFGELFFGEGSRLTVL.

This clone appeared a few times. The chain joins TRBV6-5 to TRBJ2-6; D gene unclear. The CDR3 sequence is 16 residues long. The V gene lost 2 bases and the J gene lost 0 bases, with 8 bases spanning the gap. Germline V gives CDR1 MNHEY, CDR2 SVGAGI. CDR3 in DNA: TGTGCCAGCAGTTACGACGCGGTCTCTGGGGCCAACGTCCTGACTTTC. It codes for CASSYDAVSGANVLTF.

J is TRBJ2-1 and V is TRBV5-4, with D perhaps assigned TRBD1 or TRBD2 (5 bases each). Germline assignment: CDR1 SGHNT and CDR2 YYREEE (reference sequence). The germline V and J ends were trimmed by 4 bases and 4 bases, with 15 bases remaining between them. This CDR3 is 15 amino acids long. CDR3 sequence (DNA): TGTGCCAGCAGCAAGGACAAGGGAGTATACAATGAGCAGTTCTTC. Translating gives CASSKDKGVYNEQFF.

V usage is TRBV6-5 and J usage is TRBJ1-2; the match to TRBD1 covers 8 bases. V lost 7 bases to trimming and J lost 7 bases; unmatched junction nucleotides: 14. There are 15 residues in the CDR3. Germline V lookup: CDR1 MNHEY, CDR2 SVGAGI. The CDR3 sequence is CASTYNDRGDVGYTF. In DNA, the CDR3 is TGTGCCAGCACATACAACGACAGGGGAGATGTTGGCTACACCTTC.

This clone was detected only a few times. This sequence joins TRBV5-8 and TRBJ1-5, with D unresolved. Germline V CDR1 and CDR2: SGHTS, YDEGEE. The length of the CDR3 is 15 residues. Trimming pared 0 bases from V and 0 bases from J, leaving 7 bases between. DNA of the CDR3: TGTGCCAGCAGCTTGGCTGACTATAGCAATCAGCCCCAGCATTTT. Translating gives CASSLADYSNQPQHF.

This sequence joins TRBV5-6 and TRBJ1-2; D possibly corresponds to TRBD1 (5 bases). Looked up from germline, CDR1 is SGHDT and CDR2 is YYEEEE. V was pared by 1 base and J by 4 bases, with 17 bases between. This CDR3 contains 16 residues. The CDR3 DNA follows: TGTGCCAGCAGCTTGCGAGGGACGGGAGCGGTCTATGGCTACACCTTC. Translation gives CASSLRGTGAVYGYTF. The variable domain in full, with the rest retrieved from reference TRBV5-6 and TRBJ1-2, is DAGVTQSPTHLIKTRGQQVTLRCSPKSGHDTVSWYQQALGQGPQFIFQYYEEEERQRGNFPDRFSGHQFPNYSSELNVNALLLGDSALYLCASSLRGTGAVYGYTFGSGTRLTVV.

The chain links TRBV6-5 to TRBJ2-5; possible D gene TRBD2, 6 bases. The CDR3 has 13 amino acids. Trimming pared 10 bases from V and 5 bases from J, leaving 17 bases between. Germline-derived CDR1 and CDR2 are MNHEY and SVGAGI. The CDR3 loop reads CATSIGGLETQYF. CDR3 coding DNA: TGTGCCACTTCCATTGGAGGGTTGGAGACCCAGTACTTC.

The J gene is TRBJ1-1, the V gene TRBV6-5, with no clear D. The CDR3 contains 13 residues. The V end was cut by 5 bases, the J end by 1 base, with 8 bases between. Germline values: CDR1 MNHEY, CDR2 SVGAGI. The CDR3 sequence is CASSQTQNTEAFF. DNA for the CDR3: TGTGCCAGCAGTCAAACACAGAACACTGAAGCTTTCTTT.

The chain recombines TRBV10-1 with TRBJ2-7, with a possible D match to TRBD2 (7 bases). Trimming shortened V by 8 bases and J by 6 bases, and 17 bases separated the two germline ends. The length of the CDR3 is 13 residues. Germline values: CDR1 WNHNN, CDR2 SYGVQD (reference sequence). The DNA for the CDR3 is TGCGCCAGCGGGGGGGGCACTCCGGCCGAGCAGTACTTC. The encoded protein is CASGGGTPAEQYF.

This chain links TRBV24-1 with TRBJ1-2; no clear D. Germline CDR1 and CDR2: KGHDR and SFDVKD. The V end lost 7 bases, the J end lost 4 bases, and 9 bases lay between the germline ends. The CDR3 extends over 12 amino acids. The CDR3: CATSPDTYGYTF. The CDR3 DNA sequence: TGTGCCACCAGCCCAGATACCTATGGCTACACCTTC.

The DNA for the CDR3 is TGTGCCAGCAGCCCCCTGGGGGGCTACGAGCAGTACGTC. Translation gives CASSPLGGYEQYV. This chain connects TRBV11-2 to TRBJ2-7; D may be TRBD2 (6 bases). The CDR3 loop spans 13 amino acids. V lost 5 bases and J 3 bases, leaving 11 bases between the germline ends. Germline CDR1 SGHAT, CDR2 FQNNGV.

The chain joins TRBV6-5 to TRBJ2-1; 10 bases are a match to TRBD1. The germline gives CDR1 MNHEY, CDR2 SVGAGI. The CDR3 runs to 15 residues. The trim removed 9 bases at V and 1 base at J, leaving 6 bases unmatched. This chain's CDR3 is CASSGTGVSYNEQFF. In nucleotides, the CDR3 is TGTGCCAGTTCCGGGACAGGGGTGTCCTACAATGAGCAGTTCTTC.

By sample share, this clone is medium-sized. The V and J genes are TRBV7-9 and TRBJ1-2, with D maybe TRBD1 (6 bases). This CDR3 region has 12 residues. V was trimmed by 4 bases and J by 7 bases, leaving 10 bases between them. Germline values: CDR1 SEHNR, CDR2 FQNEAQ (reference sequence). Here the CDR3 reads CASSYRDLGYTF. The CDR3 coding sequence is TGTGCCAGCAGCTACAGGGACCTTGGCTACACCTTC. Complete variable domain (other parts from reference TRBV7-9 and TRBJ1-2): DTGVSQNPRHKITKRGQNVTFRCDPISEHNRLYWYRQTLGQGPEFLTYFQNEAQLEKSRLLSDRFSAERPKGSFSTLEIQRTEQGDSAMYLCASSYRDLGYTFGSGTRLTVV.

The chain combines TRBV11-2 with TRBJ1-2; 10 bases line up with TRBD1. With 6 bases clipped from V and 8 bases from J, the junction kept 15 bases outside the gene matches. The CDR3 consists of 16 residues. Germline V gives CDR1 SGHAT, CDR2 FQNNGV. The CDR3 DNA reads as TGTGCCAGCAGAGCCGGGACAGGGGCATCGGGTGACGGCTACACCTTC. Translated, it gives CASRAGTGASGDGYTF.

The chain is built from TRBV28 and TRBJ1-2; no firm D call. The CDR3 extends over 12 amino acids. The ends were cut back, 7 bases at V and 6 bases at J, with 12 bases in the middle. Germline V gene lookup returns CDR1 MDHEN and CDR2 SYDVKM. The CDR3 nucleotides are TGTGCCAGCACCCAACAGAGCCATGGCTACACCTTC. Protein: CASTQQSHGYTF.

Written as DNA, the CDR3 is TGTGCCAGCAGCTCACAGGGGGCCTCCTACAATGAGCAGTTCTTC. Protein sequence: CASSSQGASYNEQFF. The gene calls are TRBV3-1 (or the pseudogene TRBV3-2) and TRBJ2-1; TRBD1 aligns across 9 bases. The CDR3 runs 15 residues. V was clipped by 5 bases and J by 0 bases; unmatched bases: 2. From germline, CDR1 is LGHDT and CDR2 YNNKEL (reference sequence).

The chain carries TRBV7-2 and TRBJ2-3; the match to TRBD2 covers 8 bases. The CDR3 is made up of 15 amino acids. Germline CDR1 and CDR2: SGHTA and FQGNSA. Trimming at V came to 3 bases and at J to 5 bases, leaving 7 bases not matched to a gene. The CDR3, as DNA: TGTGCCAGCAGCTTGGGACTAGGCCGCGTAGATACGCAGTATTTT. This sequence encodes CASSLGLGRVDTQYF.

The chain employs TRBV18 and TRBJ2-3, with 10 bases aligning to TRBD2. With V trimmed by 3 bases and J by 2 bases, 8 bases remained unmatched. From germline, CDR1 is KGHSH and CDR2 LQKENI. The length of the CDR3 is 17 residues. CDR3 nucleotides: TGTGCCAGCTCACCGCCGGGTACTAGCGGGGACACAGATACGCAGTATTTT. As protein: CASSPPGTSGDTDTQYF.

The gene calls are TRBV6-1 and TRBJ2-7, with TRBD1 matching 7 bases. CDR3 length equals 14 residues. Germline V gene lookup returns CDR1 MNHNS and CDR2 SASEGT. Trimming at V came to 3 bases and at J to 2 bases, leaving 4 bases not matched to a gene. Here the CDR3 reads CASSDGDRTYEQYF. CDR3 DNA: TGTGCCAGCAGTGACGGGGACAGAACCTACGAGCAGTACTTC.

This chain links TRBV5-1 with TRBJ1-6; D unclear. Germline loops: CDR1 SGHRS, CDR2 YFSETQ. Trimming removed 0 bases at V and 7 bases at J, with 8 bases between. The CDR3 covers 14 residues. CDR3 protein: CASSLGTVNSPLHF. CDR3 DNA: TGCGCCAGCAGCTTGGGGACGGTGAATTCACCCCTCCACTTT.

The chain has TRBV5-1 and TRBJ2-2, with 10 bases identical to TRBD1. CDR1 SGHRS and CDR2 YFSETQ come from the germline V gene. This CDR3 is 16 amino acids long. J was trimmed by 5 bases and V by 1 base; bases with no gene match: 5. DNA for the CDR3: TGCGCCAGCAGCTTGACCGGGACAGGGGTAACCGGGGAGCTGTTTTTT. Its protein product is CASSLTGTGVTGELFF.

The chain uses TRBV7-2 and TRBJ2-5; 15 bases fit TRBD2. The V gene end was trimmed by 4 bases and the J gene end by 2 bases; junction bases not matched to a gene: 8. Per germline, CDR1 SGHTA and CDR2 FQGNSA. This CDR3 has 18 residues. The DNA for the CDR3 is TGTGCCAGCAGCTCACCGGGACTAGCGGGGGGAGGACAAGAGACCCAGTACTTC. This gives the protein CASSSPGLAGGGQETQYF.

The rearrangement joins TRBV5-1 to TRBJ2-7, with D uncertain. Germline V lookup: CDR1 SGHRS, CDR2 YFSETQ. Deletions cut 2 bases from V and 6 bases from J, with 12 bases between. This CDR3 is built from 13 residues. CDR3 sequence reads: CASSFHPLREQYF. The DNA for the CDR3 is TGCGCCAGCAGCTTCCACCCTCTTCGCGAGCAGTACTTC.

This chain uses TRBV5-1 with TRBJ2-1; maybe TRBD1 (5 bases). Germline V CDR1 and CDR2: SGHRS, YFSETQ. This CDR3 has 14 amino acids. V gave up 0 bases and J gave up 9 bases, with 13 bases separating them. Written as DNA, the CDR3 is TGCGCCAGCAGCTTGGGGCAGGGCTGGCGTGAGCAGTTCTTC. This codes for CASSLGQGWREQFF.

The V gene is TRBV6-1, the J gene TRBJ1-3, with 11 bases aligning to TRBD1. V lost 6 bases to trimming and J lost 2 bases; unmatched junction nucleotides: 3. From germline, CDR1 is MNHNS and CDR2 SASEGT. This CDR3 region has 15 residues. As DNA, the CDR3 is TGTGCCAGCAGGACGGACAGGGGGCCTGGAAACACCATATATTTT. This codes for CASRTDRGPGNTIYF.